This T cell receptor beta chain was observed in a study of human T cells and chemical hapten exposure. Germline V gene lookup returns CDR1 SQVTM and CDR2 ANQGSEA. Trimming cost V 4 bases and J 7 bases, with 17 bases left between them. CDR3 size: 13 residues. Separate cDNA molecules received unique molecular identifiers, which the library attached to them. MiXCR was run by TCRdb on the RACE reads, yielding one entry per CDR3 protein. The sample contains 85,000 to 100,000 distinct CDR3 sequences, 9.5% to 15% of which appear only once. The sample's time point: patch test 1, 2 weeks after DPC sensitization. Treatment denoted: therapeutic diphenylcyclopropenone sensitization with weekly scalp DPC.

This chain uses TRBV29-1 with TRBJ2-7, with D maybe TRBD2 (6 bases). The specimen comprised whole blood, sampled in connection with sensitization to the hapten diphenylcyclopropenone (DPC). The TCR was taken from a woman aged 35 to 49 with alopecia areata. Some clones in this sample may be carry-over from other donors' samples. The CDR3 loop reads CSVVRSGAREQYF. The CDR3 DNA sequence: TGCAGCGTTGTAAGATCGGGAGCGAGGGAGCAGTACTTC.